A single sample gave rise to the 31 T cell receptor beta chains below, sequenced in a study of cytomegalovirus exposure and HLA in healthy donors. Researchers ran the PCR with 60 Vbeta and 13 Jbeta primers. Clones were sequenced by immunoSEQ multiplex PCR, and TCRdb holds only the in-frame ones, with some missing. This sample has about 160,000 clones, with 75% to 85% found just once. Sequencing input: PBMCs. These TCRs come from a man aged 45 to 65 in good health and CMV-seropositive.

The gene calls are TRBV4-3 and TRBJ1-6, with TRBD1 matching 8 bases. Germline CDR1 reads LGHNA; CDR2 reads YSLEER. The CDR3 sequence is 16 residues long. V was clipped by 1 base and J by 6 bases; unmatched bases: 5. For the CDR3, the DNA is TGCGCCAGCAGCCAAGTTACAGGGGGTGCTAATTCACCCCTCCACTTT. It is translated as CASSQVTGGANSPLHF.

The CDR3 bases are TGTGCCAGCAGCTTACTAGCGGGGGCCTACAATGAGCAGTTCTTC. It codes for CASSLLAGAYNEQFF. The J gene is TRBJ2-1, the V gene TRBV5-4; 11 bases fit TRBD2. The CDR3 loop spans 15 amino acids. Germline CDR1 is SGHNT and CDR2 is YYREEE (reference sequence). Trimming cost V 2 bases and J 2 bases; bases outside gene matches: 0.

The J gene is TRBJ2-1, the V gene TRBV19; 7 nucleotides agree with TRBD2. V lost 6 bases and J lost 2; bases outside the gene matches: 4. CDR1 is LNHDA and CDR2 is SQIVND in the germline V gene (reference sequence). The CDR3 sequence is 14 residues long. The CDR3 DNA reads TGTGCCAGTAGAAGGGGACTACCCTACAATGAGCAGTTCTTC. This translates into CASRRGLPYNEQFF.

This clone was seen only a few times. The V gene is TRBV28, the J gene TRBJ1-2; 8 bases match TRBD1. The V and J ends lost 4 bases and 7 bases, in that order; junction bases with no gene match: 11. The CDR3 is 15 amino acids. Germline V CDR1 and CDR2: MDHEN, SYDVKM. This CDR3 reads CASSSRTGRSSGYTF. CDR3 bases: TGTGCCAGCAGTTCCAGGACAGGGCGGTCGAGTGGCTACACCTTC.

The chain joins TRBV5-1 to TRBJ2-5; 10 bases match TRBD1. CDR3 size: 17 residues. Germline CDR1 reads SGHRS; CDR2 reads YFSETQ. V was pared by 4 bases and J by 4 bases, with 13 bases of the junction left unmatched. CDR3 region: CASSQTGGAAGGETQYF. In nucleotides, the CDR3 is TGCGCCAGCAGCCAGACAGGGGGCGCGGCGGGTGGAGAGACCCAGTACTTC.

This chain connects TRBV19 to TRBJ1-5; 7 bases are shared with TRBD1. This CDR3 is 16 amino acids long. V shed 7 bases and J 0 bases; nucleotides not matched to a gene: 9. Germline V gene data show CDR1 as LNHDA and CDR2 as SQIVND (reference sequence). This CDR3 is CASTLKGGYSNQPQHF. CDR3 nucleotides: TGTGCCAGTACCCTGAAAGGGGGCTATAGCAATCAGCCCCAGCATTTT.

The chain couples TRBV19 to TRBJ1-2; D may be TRBD1 (6 bases). V shed 1 base and J shed 0 bases, with 12 bases lying between them. The CDR3 is 16 residues long. Per germline, CDR1 LNHDA and CDR2 SQIVND (reference sequence). CDR3 sequence reads: CASSIVQGRTNYGYTF. CDR3 sequence (DNA): TGTGCCAGTAGTATAGTTCAGGGGAGAACTAACTATGGCTACACCTTC. The full variable domain, completed using reference TRBV19 and TRBJ1-2, is DGGITQSPKYLFRKEGQNVTLSCEQNLNHDAMYWYRQDPGQGLRLIYYSQIVNDFQKGDIAEGYSVSREKKESFPLTVTSAQKNPTAFYLCASSIVQGRTNYGYTFGSGTRLTVV.

The V call is TRBV28, the J call TRBJ2-7; D may be TRBD1 (6 bases). This CDR3 is built from 13 residues. The germline V gene has CDR1 MDHEN and CDR2 SYDVKM. The germline V and J ends were trimmed by 5 bases and 3 bases, with 11 bases remaining between them. The CDR3, as DNA: TGTGCCAGCAGTATCACGGACAGCTACGAGCAGTACTTC. Translated: CASSITDSYEQYF.

J is TRBJ2-5 and V is TRBV5-6, with 7 nucleotides matching TRBD1. The germline gives CDR1 SGHDT, CDR2 YYEEEE. V was clipped by 0 bases and J by 2 bases; unmatched bases: 1. This CDR3 contains 14 residues. Here the CDR3 reads CASSLGDRQETQYF. CDR3 coding DNA: TGTGCCAGCAGCTTGGGGGACAGACAAGAGACCCAGTACTTC.

This rearrangement joins TRBV4-2 to TRBJ2-1; 12 bases are shared with TRBD2. The V gene end was trimmed by 3 bases and the J gene end by 3 bases; junction bases not matched to a gene: 3. CDR1 LGHNA and CDR2 YNFKEQ come from the germline V gene. The CDR3 sequence is 16 residues long. The CDR3 is CASSQETSGSYNEQFF. As DNA, the CDR3 is TGTGCCAGCAGCCAGGAGACTAGCGGGAGCTACAATGAGCAGTTCTTC.

The rearrangement uses TRBV18 and TRBJ2-3; TRBD1 matches at 10 bases. After removal of 1 base from V and 3 bases from J, the junction contained 4 bases not matched to a gene. CDR3 length: 16 amino acids. Germline V gene data show CDR1 as KGHSH and CDR2 as LQKENI. Written as DNA, the CDR3 is TGTGCCAGCTCACCACTGGACAGGGGGTCGACAGATACGCAGTATTTT. Translation: CASSPLDRGSTDTQYF.

The rearrangement uses TRBV19 and TRBJ2-1, with 9 bases matching TRBD2. This CDR3 is 14 amino acids long. J gave up 7 bases and V 3 bases, and 4 bases lay outside the gene matches. Per the germline V gene, CDR1 is LNHDA and CDR2 is SQIVND (reference sequence). CDR3 bases: TGTGCCAGTAGTATCAGCGGGAGGTTTAATGAGCAGTTCTTC. Its translation is CASSISGRFNEQFF. The full variable domain, with the rest looked up from reference TRBV19 and TRBJ2-1, is DGGITQSPKYLFRKEGQNVTLSCEQNLNHDAMYWYRQDPGQGLRLIYYSQIVNDFQKGDIAEGYSVSREKKESFPLTVTSAQKNPTAFYLCASSISGRFNEQFFGPGTRLTVL.

In DNA, the CDR3 is TGTGCCAGCAGCGTTACCCCCCTGGGGGCGGACACCATATATTTT. It translates to CASSVTPLGADTIYF. The chain uses TRBV9 and TRBJ1-3; TRBD1 might be the D (6 bases). CDR3 length: 15 residues. V dropped 2 bases and J dropped 8 bases, with 17 bases sitting between them. Germline V gene data show CDR1 as SGDLS and CDR2 as YYNGEE.

The chain joins TRBV6-6 to TRBJ1-2; 7 bases line up with TRBD1. The CDR3 covers 15 residues. CDR1 MNHNY and CDR2 SVGAGI come from the germline V gene (reference sequence). The trim removed 5 bases at V and 4 bases at J, leaving 10 bases unmatched. The CDR3 sequence is CASSLLQGMGYGYTF. CDR3 in DNA: TGTGCCAGCAGTCTACTACAGGGGATGGGCTATGGCTACACCTTC.

In nucleotides, the CDR3 is TGTGCCAGCAGTTTTTCGTCTGGCGGGGGGGCCGGTACAGATACGCAGTATTTT. It translates to CASSFSSGGGAGTDTQYF. The chain combines TRBV28 with TRBJ2-3, with TRBD2 matching over 9 bases. CDR3 length: 18 amino acids. CDR1 MDHEN and CDR2 SYDVKM come from the germline V gene. The junction had 13 bases not matched to a gene; V was cut back by 3 bases and J by 3 bases. The complete variable domain, with remaining parts taken from reference TRBV28 and TRBJ2-3, reads DVKVTQSSRYLVKRTGEKVFLECVQDMDHENMFWYRQDPGLGLRLIYFSYDVKMKEKGDIPEGYSVSREKKERFSLILESASTNQTSMYLCASSFSSGGGAGTDTQYFGPGTRLTVL.

In nucleotides, the CDR3 is TGTGCCAGCGCCGACGGAGATTCACCCCTCCACTTT. Its translation is CASADGDSPLHF. V gene TRBV5-4 combines with J gene TRBJ1-6; no firm D call. Germline V gives CDR1 SGHNT, CDR2 YYREEE (reference sequence). The V and J ends lost 7 bases and 8 bases respectively, with 10 bases between them. The CDR3 is 12 residues long.

The chain combines TRBV6-1 with TRBJ2-7, with a tentative D call TRBD1 (6 bases). This CDR3 contains 15 residues. V shed 2 bases and J shed 5 bases, with 16 bases lying between them. Germline CDR1 reads MNHNS; CDR2 reads SASEGT. In DNA, the CDR3 is TGTGCCAGCAGTGAAAAGACAGGTTTCCTGGACGAGCAGTACTTC. Encoded protein: CASSEKTGFLDEQYF.

This clone was picked up one time. The chain carries TRBV30 and TRBJ1-1; unclear D gene. Trimming removed 2 bases at V and 0 bases at J, with 10 bases between. Germline V gene sequence: CDR1 GTSNPN, CDR2 SVGIG (reference sequence). The CDR3 extends over 14 amino acids. The CDR3: CAWSSRRMNTEAFF. The CDR3 DNA follows: TGTGCCTGGAGTAGTAGGCGGATGAACACTGAAGCTTTCTTT.

This chain links TRBV7-9 with TRBJ2-1, with 11 bases that match TRBD2. Germline V gene lookup returns CDR1 SEHNR and CDR2 FQNEAQ (reference sequence). After removal of 4 bases from V and 9 bases from J, the junction contained 2 bases not matched to a gene. This CDR3 spans 13 amino acids. CDR3 coding DNA: TGTGCCAGCAGCTGGGGACTAGCGGTTGAGCAGTTCTTC. Protein product: CASSWGLAVEQFF.

The chain is built from TRBV4-3 and TRBJ2-1; 16 positions agree with TRBD2. This CDR3 spans 21 amino acids. The germline gives CDR1 LGHNA, CDR2 YSLEER. The J segment lost 4 bases and the V segment lost 3 bases, leaving 15 bases of the junction unmatched. CDR3 sequence: CASSHPMGLAGGPGEYNEQFF. The CDR3 DNA reads TGCGCCAGCAGCCATCCTATGGGACTAGCGGGAGGGCCTGGGGAGTACAATGAGCAGTTCTTC.

V and J are TRBV5-1 and TRBJ1-4; D perhaps matches TRBD1 (6 bases). The germline V gene has CDR1 SGHRS and CDR2 YFSETQ. The CDR3 runs 14 residues. Trimming pared 4 bases from V and 5 bases from J, leaving 12 bases between. CDR3 residues: CASSPGGGNEKLFF. The CDR3 DNA reads TGCGCCAGCAGCCCGGGAGGGGGAAATGAAAAACTGTTTTTT.

This sequence joins TRBV28 and TRBJ1-5; TRBD1 matches at 7 bases. The germline V gene encodes CDR1 MDHEN and CDR2 SYDVKM. The CDR3 totals 14 residues. Losses at the gene ends were 7 bases for V and 3 bases for J; bases not matched to a gene: 6. The DNA for the CDR3 is TGTGCCAGCATTAAAGGGACAGTCAATCAGCCCCAGCATTTT. Translation gives CASIKGTVNQPQHF.

The chain employs TRBV28 and TRBJ1-2; no clear D gene. The CDR3 runs to 15 residues. The ends were cut back, 6 bases at V and 2 bases at J, with 16 bases in the middle. Germline V gene lookup returns CDR1 MDHEN and CDR2 SYDVKM. The CDR3 loop is CASSPSGRLNYGYTF. The CDR3 nucleotides are TGTGCCAGCAGCCCTTCTGGGAGACTAAACTATGGCTACACCTTC.

The chain employs TRBV6-5 and TRBJ1-3; D is perhaps TRBD1 (6 bases). CDR3 length: 16 amino acids. Germline loops: CDR1 MNHEY, CDR2 SVGAGI. V was shortened by 0 bases and J by 2 bases, with 11 bases between the two germline ends. CDR3 sequence reads: CASSYSGRGAGNTIYF. In nucleotides, the CDR3 is TGTGCCAGCAGTTACTCTGGCAGGGGCGCTGGAAACACCATATATTTT.

This chain joins TRBV4-1 and TRBJ2-7, with TRBD2 matching over 12 bases. CDR3 length: 16 amino acids. The germline gives CDR1 MGHRA, CDR2 YSYEKL. J lost 1 base, V lost 4 bases, and 5 bases had no gene match. CDR3 sequence: CASSPRTSGNSYEQYF. For the CDR3, the DNA is TGCGCCAGCAGCCCAAGGACTAGCGGGAATTCCTACGAGCAGTACTTC.

The table lists this clone with a count of one. V usage is TRBV29-1 and J usage is TRBJ2-1; possible D gene TRBD2, 5 bases. Germline V gives CDR1 SQVTM, CDR2 ANQGSEA. The ends were cut back, 0 bases at V and 8 bases at J, with 11 bases in the middle. This CDR3 is 13 amino acids long. The CDR3 is CSVEDRVRDEQFF. The DNA for the CDR3 is TGCAGCGTTGAAGACCGGGTGAGGGATGAGCAGTTCTTC.

The J gene is TRBJ2-2, the V gene TRBV6-5; D is unresolved. This CDR3 is 15 amino acids long. Germline CDR1 and CDR2: MNHEY and SVGAGI. V lost 0 bases to trimming and J lost 2 bases, with 7 bases between them. As DNA, the CDR3 is TGTGCCAGCAGTTACTCTTGGGCTAACACCGGGGAGCTGTTTTTT. It yields the protein CASSYSWANTGELFF.

The V and J genes are TRBV5-4 and TRBJ2-1; D is possibly TRBD1 (7 bases). The V end was cut by 4 bases, the J end by 4 bases, with 15 bases between. The CDR3 is 15 residues long. CDR1 is SGHNT, CDR2 YYREEE, per germline (reference sequence). CDR3 sequence reads: CASSPQGGPYNEQFF. The CDR3 nucleotides read TGTGCCAGCAGCCCTCAGGGGGGTCCTTACAATGAGCAGTTCTTC.

The J gene is TRBJ2-3, the V gene TRBV19, with TRBD2 matching 11 bases. Germline CDR1 and CDR2: LNHDA and SQIVND (reference sequence). Unmatched junction bases numbered 8, after V lost 5 bases and J lost 4 bases. The CDR3 loop spans 16 amino acids. CDR3 region: CASSARSGRAADTQYF. CDR3 sequence (DNA): TGTGCCAGTAGTGCCCGTAGCGGGAGGGCCGCAGATACGCAGTATTTT.

The chain is built from TRBV5-4 and TRBJ2-5; the match to TRBD1 covers 10 bases. This CDR3 is built from 16 residues. Trimming at V came to 4 bases and at J to 6 bases, leaving 12 bases not matched to a gene. Germline loops: CDR1 SGHNT, CDR2 YYREEE (reference sequence). DNA for the CDR3: TGTGCCAGCAGCACCGGGACAGGGGTTAGCGGAAAGACCCAGTACTTC. The encoded protein is CASSTGTGVSGKTQYF.

This clone was counted once. This sequence joins TRBV6-6 and TRBJ1-5; a possible D gene is TRBD1 (6 bases). The CDR3 is made up of 16 amino acids. Germline CDR1 is MNHNY and CDR2 is SVGAGI (reference sequence). Trimming took off 6 bases at V and 6 bases at J, with 21 bases between the two ends. CDR3 coding DNA: TGTGCCAGCAGCCGACTCCCGGGGGGGGGCATTCAGCCCCAGCATTTT. Protein: CASSRLPGGGIQPQHF.